The entry below describes one T cell receptor (beta chain). In this sample, this clone turned up a few times. The specificity of this receptor is unknown. No much larger clone exists at a distance of one base, and base qualities are not known. Library preparation employed the immunoSEQ multiplex PCR assay. For the multiplex PCR, a mixture combining 60 forward primers for TCR Vbeta segments and 13 reverse primers for TCR Jbeta segments was used. The CDR3 region of rearranged TCR beta genes was amplified from genomic DNA with a multiplex PCR assay. On the Illumina HiSeq System, the amplified TCR beta libraries were sequenced as 87-base-pair reads. The study's processing was this. In a later analysis, roughly 80 million unique TCR beta chains were counted across the roughly 670 repertoires, and roughly 11 million of these chains were shared by at least two donors. A nearest-neighbor algorithm error-corrected the raw reads and collapsed the reads into unique sequences, merging closely related sequences to remove PCR and sequencing errors. Alignment of CDR3 sequences to IMGT reference sequences was used to assign V, D and J gene segments. For a sequence to be retained, at least a six-nucleotide match to both a V gene segment and a J gene segment was required. A rearrangement was called productive if the CDR3 had no stop codons and remained in frame with V and J, and every other rearrangement was called non-productive. CDR3 was defined according to IMGT convention as the region running from the second conserved V-encoded cysteine to the conserved J-encoded phenylalanine. Sequences without an unambiguous match to a single V gene segment were excluded from the earlier analysis of about 630 of the donors. An earlier analysis of some 610 of the donors called V segments functional above 56.7% productive rearrangements and segregating when the between-donor standard deviation exceeded 5%. To diagnose cytomegalovirus status from the catalog of TCR beta chain sequences, a statistical classification framework was built. In a later analysis, TCR nucleotide sequences were compared against IMGT/GENE-DB human TR gene sequences so that V and J genes could be assigned. A later analysis assigned CDR3 sequences and most-parsimonious VDJ recombination scenarios with the TCRdist pipeline. In a later analysis, each TCR beta chain was defined by its CDR3 amino acid sequence together with its V-gene family, and reads without a unique V-gene family were excluded. A later analysis removed several hundred highly shared, low-generation-probability nucleotide sequences to deal with suspected cross-contamination and a sequencing artifact. In a later analysis, a clonal expansion index was calculated for each public chain from normalized within-repertoire ranks of inferred template counts. A later analysis computed generation probabilities with a VDJ recombination model fitted to out-of-frame rearrangements, and checked the results against IGoR. Hypergeometric tests were used in a later analysis to score TCR-TCR, TCR-HLA and TCR-CMV co-occurrence, with a repertoire-size bias correction applied to the TCR pairs. A later analysis estimated false discovery rates by permuting HLA or CMV assignments 20 times. In a later analysis, co-occurring TCRs were grouped using DBSCAN, with TCRdist sequence similarity added in when clustering inside HLA-allele-positive subsets. Repertoires with fewer than 30,000 or more than 120,000 public chains, plus five repertoires with anomalous nucleotide sharing, were excluded from co-occurrence clustering. Drawn from immuneACCESS, this table holds only the in-frame rearrangements with V and J called that TCRdb kept. Clones are partly lost; checked studies trace under half to an unresolved V gene and leave the rest unexplained. The V and J calls and clone size come from that table; D and trimming were worked out from the DNA. The sample profile shows over 150,000 clones; about 77% of them were found once. The ten biggest clones cover 7% to 9% of the sample.

In total, about 650 healthy bone marrow donors made up the cohort. Cohort members were all nominally healthy when sampled, although unrecorded immune exposures were likely present. The donor tested CMV seropositive, placing the donor among the approximately 290 seropositive members of the cohort. Each donor provided a peripheral blood sample, and peripheral blood mononuclear cells were used for TCR beta sequencing. Genomic DNA extraction from the blood cell samples was performed with the Qiagen DNeasy Blood Extraction Kit. These data come from a study of cytomegalovirus exposure and HLA in healthy donors (TCRdb year 2017). Turning to the overall study: An earlier analysis of some 600 of the donors reported 276 Gb of sequence data and around 100 million unique TCR beta sequences obtained from approximately 180 million T cells. Among the roughly 410 genotyped donors, around 81% belonged to the genetic ancestry cluster associated with self-reported Caucasian donors. Besides the first cohort of hundreds of subjects, a separate validation cohort made up of 120 different subjects was used. Donor age, sex, ethnicity and CMV serostatus were collected together with the repertoire data. An earlier analysis of approximately 500 of the donors applied high-throughput TCR beta sequencing to assess whether each TCR beta V gene segment acted as functional or pseudogenic. Roughly 290 gigabases of sequencing data and around 88 million unique TCR sequences made up an early release that covered over 550 HLA-typed donors. Among 350 to 400 genotyped donors of the cohort, an average of around 240,000 unique TCR beta nucleotide sequences were sequenced per donor, 15% to 20% of them non-productive. Class I and class II HLA loci were covered by the typing at four-digit resolution. Because of strong linkage in the cohort, five DR-DQ haplotypes were treated as single units for association and clustering. To study patterns of TCR occurrence, a later analysis re-analyzed previously published TCR beta repertoires from around 700 donors and added high-resolution HLA genotyping. The number of donors typed differed by locus, with roughly 629-640 for A, B, C, DRB1 and DQB1, approximately 500 for DQA1, about 610 for DPA1, and 400 to 490 for DPB1. The study combined high-throughput TCR immunosequencing, statistical association of individual TCRs with disease status, and machine learning to predict cytomegalovirus infection status. Using immunosequencing, the study profiled T cell repertoires from around 680 subjects and related those repertoires to cytomegalovirus serostatus. Every discovery cohort repertoire had been produced on one sequencing platform. Rather than drawing on any new phenotypic data, the later analysis identified candidate immune exposures from TCR beta sequences and the way those sequences occurred across donors. The study aimed to test whether signatures of past pathogen exposure could be identified by cataloging public T cell receptors. A later genetic analysis took genome-wide SNP genotypes for about 65% of the roughly 670 donors and used that subset as a discovery cohort. Broader findings and caveats from the paper: V-gene and J-gene trimming of TCR beta chains was associated with a missense DCLRE1C variant in a later genetic analysis, and the association was replicated in an independent cohort. Assigning TCR associations to individual alleles was difficult when HLA alleles, especially DR and DQ, strongly co-occurred. A further reported finding was that TCR beta sequences accurately predicted the HLA-A and HLA-B alleles for most subjects in the first cohort. A few of the identified cytomegalovirus-associated TCR beta chains were confirmed in vitro to be specific for cytomegalovirus antigens. In a later analysis, HLA-associated TCR beta chains were found to be more clonally expanded and to have lower generation probabilities than equally common non-associated chains. Correlated functional status among segregating V segments might be attributable to linkage disequilibrium, but an unknown experimental factor could not be ruled out. According to a later analysis, most CMV-associated TCR beta chains appeared to be HLA-restricted, and the HLA associations seemed to be driven largely by CMV exposure. A later genetic analysis reported fewer N-insertions in productive TCRs among donors in an Asian-associated ancestry cluster than the roughly 700-donor mean. The study gave a list of over 150 TCR beta chains associated with cytomegalovirus. In a later analysis, some 17,000 TCR beta sequences were associated with specific HLA alleles at a false discovery rate of 0.05. Some IMGT-functional V segments, including TRBV6-2 and TRBV6-3, could not be distinguished by the 87-base-pair reads and were therefore excluded. According to a later analysis, parvovirus B19, influenza, CMV and Epstein-Barr virus appeared linked to several top co-occurrence clusters. Because HLA typing was unavailable for some donors at each locus, only the typed subset was used in association tests. A group of highly shared sequence variants was considered likely to be a technical artifact of the sequencing pipeline. In a later analysis, TCR association rates were found to vary across HLA loci, with the most associated TCRs seen for DRB1 alleles and the fewest for HLA-C alleles. Most TCR sequences were observed very rarely across donors, whereas some public TCRs were present in many individuals. Because counts were too low, more than 15 rarely observed V segments, including chromosome 9 orphons, were excluded from the earlier analysis of 587 of the donors. The only immune exposure information available for the cohort was CMV serostatus. Sequencing depth was assumed to be roughly uniform across donors in the presence/absence analyses, though that assumption may not hold. Cytomegalovirus status was reported to be diagnosed by the classifier with high specificity and sensitivity in both the original and validation cohorts. In this cohort, only TCR beta chains were sequenced, and detectable features were limited by the absence of alpha or paired-chain data. It was suggested by the authors that the approach could potentially be generalized to other disease states and immunological phenotypes. In an earlier analysis of about 540 of the donors, most TCR beta V segments were observed in productive rearrangements about 87% or about 30% of the time, broadly matching IMGT annotations.

The CDR3 runs 12 residues from the cysteine to the phenylalanine. Of the read, only the CDR3 DNA is kept; its 36 bases are in frame from base 1. Between the V and J ends, shortened by 5 bases and 8 bases respectively, the junction contains 12 bases. Sequences MNHEY (CDR1) and SVGAGI (CDR2) are obtained from the germline V gene. Recombination joined TRBV6-5 with TRBJ1-1; TRBD1 might be the D gene, on 5 matching bases. Sequencing was carried out using PBMCs. The TCR originated in a male donor in good health and CMV-seropositive. CDR3 reads: CASSRQGREAFF. The DNA sequence is as follows: TGTGCCAGCAGTAGGCAGGGTAGGGAAGCTTTCTTT.